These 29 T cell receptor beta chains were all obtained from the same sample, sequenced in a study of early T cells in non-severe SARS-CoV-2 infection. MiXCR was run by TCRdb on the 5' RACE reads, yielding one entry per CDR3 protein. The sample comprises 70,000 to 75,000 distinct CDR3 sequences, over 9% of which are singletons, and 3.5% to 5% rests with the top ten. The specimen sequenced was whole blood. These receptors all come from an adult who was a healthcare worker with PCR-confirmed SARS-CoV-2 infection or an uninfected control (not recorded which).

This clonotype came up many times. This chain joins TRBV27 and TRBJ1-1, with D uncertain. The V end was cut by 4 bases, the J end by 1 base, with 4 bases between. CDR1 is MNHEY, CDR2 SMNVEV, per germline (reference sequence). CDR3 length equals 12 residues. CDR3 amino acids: CASSSGNTEAFF. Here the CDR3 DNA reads TGTGCCAGCAGTTCGGGGAACACTGAAGCTTTCTTT.

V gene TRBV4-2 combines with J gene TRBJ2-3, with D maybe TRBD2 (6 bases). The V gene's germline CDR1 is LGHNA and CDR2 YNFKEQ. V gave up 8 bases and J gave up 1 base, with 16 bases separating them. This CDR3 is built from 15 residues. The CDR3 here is CASGAWRGGTDTQYF. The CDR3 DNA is TGTGCCAGCGGGGCATGGCGGGGCGGCACAGATACGCAGTATTTT.

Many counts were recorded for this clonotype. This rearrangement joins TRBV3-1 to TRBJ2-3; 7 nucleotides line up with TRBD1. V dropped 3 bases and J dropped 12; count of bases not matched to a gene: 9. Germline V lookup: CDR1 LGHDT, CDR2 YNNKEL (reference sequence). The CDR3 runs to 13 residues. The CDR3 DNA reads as TGTGCCAGCAGCCAGTACCTCCGGGACAGTCAGTATTTT. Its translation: CASSQYLRDSQYF.

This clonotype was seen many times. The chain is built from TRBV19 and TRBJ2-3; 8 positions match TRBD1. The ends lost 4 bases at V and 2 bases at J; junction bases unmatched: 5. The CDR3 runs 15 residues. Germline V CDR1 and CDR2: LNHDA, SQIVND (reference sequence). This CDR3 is CASSTGQGVTDTQYF. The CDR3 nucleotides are TGTGCCAGTAGTACCGGACAGGGTGTCACAGATACGCAGTATTTT. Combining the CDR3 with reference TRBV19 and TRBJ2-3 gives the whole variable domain DGGITQSPKYLFRKEGQNVTLSCEQNLNHDAMYWYRQDPGQGLRLIYYSQIVNDFQKGDIAEGYSVSREKKESFPLTVTSAQKNPTAFYLCASSTGQGVTDTQYFGPGTRLTVL.

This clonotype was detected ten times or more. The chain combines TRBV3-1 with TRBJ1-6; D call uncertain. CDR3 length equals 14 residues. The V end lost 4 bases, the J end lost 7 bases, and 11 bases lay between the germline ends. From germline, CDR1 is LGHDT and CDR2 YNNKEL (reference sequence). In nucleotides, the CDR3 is TGTGCCAGCAGCCCCCTGGTGGCAAATTCACCCCTCCACTTT. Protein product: CASSPLVANSPLHF.

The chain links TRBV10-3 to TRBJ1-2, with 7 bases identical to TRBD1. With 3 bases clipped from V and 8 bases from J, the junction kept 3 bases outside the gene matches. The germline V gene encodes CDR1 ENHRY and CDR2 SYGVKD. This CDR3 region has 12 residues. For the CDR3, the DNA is TGTGCCATCAGTGATGGGACAGCGGGCTACACCTTC. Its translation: CAISDGTAGYTF.

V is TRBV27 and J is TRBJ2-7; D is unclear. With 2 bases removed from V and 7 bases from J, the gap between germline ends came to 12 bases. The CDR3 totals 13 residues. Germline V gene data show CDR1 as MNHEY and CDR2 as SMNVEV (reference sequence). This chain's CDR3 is CASSLNWAGEQYF. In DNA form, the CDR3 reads TGTGCCAGCAGTTTAAACTGGGCCGGGGAGCAGTACTTC.

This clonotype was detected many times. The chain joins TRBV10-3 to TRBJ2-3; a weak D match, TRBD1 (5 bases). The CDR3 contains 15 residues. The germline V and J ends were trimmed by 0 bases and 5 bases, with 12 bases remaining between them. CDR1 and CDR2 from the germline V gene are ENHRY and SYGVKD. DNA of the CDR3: TGTGCCATCAGTGAGTCGGTAGGGGTAGTAGATACGCAGTATTTT. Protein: CAISESVGVVDTQYF.

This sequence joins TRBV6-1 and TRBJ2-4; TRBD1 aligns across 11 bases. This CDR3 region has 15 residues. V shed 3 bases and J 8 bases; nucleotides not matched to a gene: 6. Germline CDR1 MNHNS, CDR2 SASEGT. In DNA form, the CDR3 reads TGTGCCAGCAGTGAGGACAGGGGGCGTTCGGACATTCAGTACTTC. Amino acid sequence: CASSEDRGRSDIQYF.

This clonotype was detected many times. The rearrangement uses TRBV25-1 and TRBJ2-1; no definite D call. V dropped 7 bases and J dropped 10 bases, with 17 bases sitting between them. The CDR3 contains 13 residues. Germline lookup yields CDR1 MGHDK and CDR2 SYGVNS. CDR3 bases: TGTGCCAGCAAATCAGGCGGCGCTATGGAGCAGTTCTTC. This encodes CASKSGGAMEQFF.

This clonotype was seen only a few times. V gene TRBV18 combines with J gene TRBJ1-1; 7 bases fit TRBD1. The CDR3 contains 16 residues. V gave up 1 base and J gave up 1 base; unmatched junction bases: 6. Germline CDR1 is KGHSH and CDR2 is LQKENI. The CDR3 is CASSPRGGAGNTEAFF. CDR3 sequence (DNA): TGTGCCAGCTCACCACGAGGGGGCGCTGGGAACACTGAAGCTTTCTTT.

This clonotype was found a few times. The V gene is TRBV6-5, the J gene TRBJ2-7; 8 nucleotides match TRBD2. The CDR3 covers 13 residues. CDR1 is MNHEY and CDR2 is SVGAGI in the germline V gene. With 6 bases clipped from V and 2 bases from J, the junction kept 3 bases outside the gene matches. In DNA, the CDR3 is TGTGCCAGCAGCCGGGGACTAGCCTACGAGCAGTACTTC. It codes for CASSRGLAYEQYF.

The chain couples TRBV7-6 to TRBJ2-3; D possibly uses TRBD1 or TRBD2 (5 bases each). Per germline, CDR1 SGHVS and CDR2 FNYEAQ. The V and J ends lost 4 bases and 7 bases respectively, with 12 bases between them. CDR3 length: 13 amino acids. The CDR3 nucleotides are TGTGCCAGCAGCTGGGACCAGACGAATACGCAGTATTTT. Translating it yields CASSWDQTNTQYF.

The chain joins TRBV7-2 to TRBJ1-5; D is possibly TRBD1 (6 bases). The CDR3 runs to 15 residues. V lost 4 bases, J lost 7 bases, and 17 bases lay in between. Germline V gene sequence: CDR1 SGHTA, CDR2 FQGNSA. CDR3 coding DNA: TGTGCCAGCAGCTCGATGGGGGGGCCGGGGCAGCCCCAGCATTTT. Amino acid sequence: CASSSMGGPGQPQHF.

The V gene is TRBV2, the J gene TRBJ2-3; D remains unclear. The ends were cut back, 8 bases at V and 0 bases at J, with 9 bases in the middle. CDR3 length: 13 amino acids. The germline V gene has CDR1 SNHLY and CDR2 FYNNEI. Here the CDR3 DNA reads TGTGCCAGCGCAACGACTAGCACAGATACGCAGTATTTT. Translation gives CASATTSTDTQYF.

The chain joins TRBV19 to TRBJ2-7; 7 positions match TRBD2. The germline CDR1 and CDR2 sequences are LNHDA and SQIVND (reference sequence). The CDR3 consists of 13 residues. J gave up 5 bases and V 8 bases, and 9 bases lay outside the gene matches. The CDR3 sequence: CASGLAVGNEQYF. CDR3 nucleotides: TGTGCCAGTGGTCTAGCGGTAGGAAACGAGCAGTACTTC.

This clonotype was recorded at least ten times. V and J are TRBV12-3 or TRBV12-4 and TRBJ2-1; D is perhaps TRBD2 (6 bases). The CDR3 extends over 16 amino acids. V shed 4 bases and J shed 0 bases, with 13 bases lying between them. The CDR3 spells CASSWGVVPSYNEQFF. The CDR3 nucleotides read TGTGCCAGCAGTTGGGGGGTAGTACCCTCCTACAATGAGCAGTTCTTC.

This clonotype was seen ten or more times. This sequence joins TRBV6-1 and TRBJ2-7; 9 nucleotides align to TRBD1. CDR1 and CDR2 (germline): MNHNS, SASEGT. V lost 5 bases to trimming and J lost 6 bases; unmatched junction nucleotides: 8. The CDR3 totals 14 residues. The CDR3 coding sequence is TGTGCCAGCAGTCGGGGACAGGGCTTCCGCGAGCAGTACTTC. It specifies CASSRGQGFREQYF.

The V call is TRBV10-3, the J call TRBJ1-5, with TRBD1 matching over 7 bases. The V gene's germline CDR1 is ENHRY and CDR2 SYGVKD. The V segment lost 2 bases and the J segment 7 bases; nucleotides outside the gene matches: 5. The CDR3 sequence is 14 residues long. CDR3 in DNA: TGTGCCATCAGTGAGGGGGGACAGCAGCAGCCCCAGCATTTT. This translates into CAISEGGQQQPQHF.

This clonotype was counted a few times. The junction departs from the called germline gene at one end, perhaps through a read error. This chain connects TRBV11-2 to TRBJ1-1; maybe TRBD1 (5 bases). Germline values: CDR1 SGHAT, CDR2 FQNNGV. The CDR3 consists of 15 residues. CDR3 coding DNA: TGTGCCAGCACCCACTCGCAGGGCTTGAACACTGAAGTTTTCTTT. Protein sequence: CASTHSQGLNTEVFF.

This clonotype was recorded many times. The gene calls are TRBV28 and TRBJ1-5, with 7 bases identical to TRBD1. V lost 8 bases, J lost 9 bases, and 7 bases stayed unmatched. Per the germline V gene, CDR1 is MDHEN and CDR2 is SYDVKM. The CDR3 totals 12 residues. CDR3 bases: TGTGCCAGCGCAGGGGGTTCACGGCCCCAGCATTTT. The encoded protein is CASAGGSRPQHF.

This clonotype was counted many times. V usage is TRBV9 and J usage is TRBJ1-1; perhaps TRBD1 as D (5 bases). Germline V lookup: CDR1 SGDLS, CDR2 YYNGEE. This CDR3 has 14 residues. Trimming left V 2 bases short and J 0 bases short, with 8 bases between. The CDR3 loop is CASSVGLMNTEAFF. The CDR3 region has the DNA TGTGCCAGCAGCGTGGGACTGATGAACACTGAAGCTTTCTTT.

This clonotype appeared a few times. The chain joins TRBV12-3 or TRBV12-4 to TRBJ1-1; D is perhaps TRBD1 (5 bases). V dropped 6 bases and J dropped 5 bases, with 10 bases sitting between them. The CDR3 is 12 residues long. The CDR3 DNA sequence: TGTGCCAGCAGCGGGGGGGGAACTGAAGCTTTCTTT. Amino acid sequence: CASSGGGTEAFF.

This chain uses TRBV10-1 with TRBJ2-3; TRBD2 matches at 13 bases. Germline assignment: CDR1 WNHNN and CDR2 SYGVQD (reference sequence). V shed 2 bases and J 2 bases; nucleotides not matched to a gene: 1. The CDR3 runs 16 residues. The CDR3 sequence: CASSEGLAGATDTQYF. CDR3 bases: TGCGCCAGCAGTGAGGGACTAGCGGGAGCCACAGATACGCAGTATTTT.

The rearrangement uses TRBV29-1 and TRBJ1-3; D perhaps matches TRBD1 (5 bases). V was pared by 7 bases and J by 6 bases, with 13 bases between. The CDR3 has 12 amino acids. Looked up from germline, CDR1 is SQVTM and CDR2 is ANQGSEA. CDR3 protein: CSAQGLENTIYF. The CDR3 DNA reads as TGCAGCGCCCAGGGTTTGGAAAACACCATATATTTT.

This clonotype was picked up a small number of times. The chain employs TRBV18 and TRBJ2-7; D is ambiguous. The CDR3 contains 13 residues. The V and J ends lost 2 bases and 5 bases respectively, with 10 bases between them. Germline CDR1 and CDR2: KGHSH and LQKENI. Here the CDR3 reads CASSPAGFHEQYF. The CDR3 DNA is TGTGCCAGCTCACCAGCCGGGTTCCACGAGCAGTACTTC.

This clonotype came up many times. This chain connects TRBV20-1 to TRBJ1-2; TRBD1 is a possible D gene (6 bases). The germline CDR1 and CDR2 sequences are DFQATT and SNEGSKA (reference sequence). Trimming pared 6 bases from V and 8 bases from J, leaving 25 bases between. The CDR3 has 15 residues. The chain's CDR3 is CSATTGQGPSRGYTF. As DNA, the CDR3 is TGCAGTGCCACGACTGGGCAGGGGCCCTCTCGGGGCTACACCTTC.

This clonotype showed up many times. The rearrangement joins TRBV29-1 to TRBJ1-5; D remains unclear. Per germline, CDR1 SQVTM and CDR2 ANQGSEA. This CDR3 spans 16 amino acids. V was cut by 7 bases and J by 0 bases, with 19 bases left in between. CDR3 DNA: TGCAGCGCTACCTTCGGGCGAGGACTTAGCAATCAGCCCCAGCATTTT. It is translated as CSATFGRGLSNQPQHF.

CDR3 sequence reads: CASSGGAYEQYF. CDR3 nucleotides: TGTGCCAGCAGTGGCGGGGCTTACGAGCAGTACTTC. The chain carries TRBV28 and TRBJ2-7; possibly TRBD2 for D (6 bases). Germline values: CDR1 MDHEN, CDR2 SYDVKM. This CDR3 has 12 amino acids. With 5 bases removed from V and 4 bases from J, the gap between germline ends came to 9 bases.